This T cell receptor (beta chain) is from a study of control samples from healthy donors and cancer patients. This clone turned up a few times. Germline CDR1 reads SGHAT; CDR2 reads FQNNGV. V was pared by 0 bases and J by 6 bases, with 5 bases between. The CDR3 spans 12 residues. Profiling relied on immunoSEQ multiplex PCR, and the TCRdb table lists in-frame clones only, not all of them. This table has under 100,000 clones, about 88% appearing once. Sequenced input: blood. The origin of this receptor is a woman between 70 and 85 years old in good health. J is TRBJ1-2 and V is TRBV11-2, with D unresolved. CDR3 amino acids: CASSLEGNGYTF. The CDR3 nucleotides read TGTGCCAGCAGCTTAGAGGGGAATGGCTACACCTTC.